Listed below are T cell receptor beta chains from one sample, sequenced in a study of T cell repertoires in cytomegalovirus infection. TCRdb independently ran MiXCR on the reads; one entry per CDR3 protein. The table lists around 450,000 distinct CDR3 sequences, approximately 33% of them singletons. Sequenced material: PBMCs. Receptors originate from a human donor in good health (CMV status not recorded). Some clones in this sample may be carry-over from other donors' samples. The CDR3 runs from the conserved cysteine through the conserved F or W. A D gene is named only where the DNA matches it firmly.

>-|TRBJ1-1|TRBV5-5|15
CASSREAVMNTEAFF
>-|TRBJ1-5|TRBV19|13
CASSIRANQPQHF
>-|TRBJ1-5|TRBV12-3/TRBV12-4|14
CASSPLRSNQPQHF
>-|TRBJ2-5|TRBV6-2/TRBV6-3|12
CASSYSWETQYF
>TRBD1|TRBJ1-1|TRBV7-9|16
CASSSGQGRGNTEAFF
>TRBD1|TRBJ1-6|TRBV2|14
CASSLGTELSPLHF
>-|TRBJ2-7|TRBV2|15
CASTVDGAVVYEQYF
>TRBD2|TRBJ2-2|TRBV7-2|18
CASSPVGLAGGNTGELFF
>TRBD1|TRBJ2-7|TRBV20-1|14
CSAREGQGFYEQYF
>TRBD1|TRBJ1-3|TRBV7-2|15
CASSLVDRAGNTIYF
>-|TRBJ2-4|TRBV6-2/TRBV6-3|16
CASSYDWGLAKNIQYF
>TRBD1|TRBJ1-5|TRBV28|14
CASSSTGGFQPQHF
>-|TRBJ2-7|TRBV12-3/TRBV12-4|14
CASSKTSQGYEQYF
>-|TRBJ1-1|TRBV2|13
CASGRELTTEAFF
>-|TRBJ2-5|TRBV25-1|13
CASRWTNQETQYF
>TRBD2|TRBJ2-1|TRBV20-1|16
CSARDLSGGSFNEQFF
>-|TRBJ1-1|TRBV5-4|15
CASSAQTGGSTEAFF
>-|TRBJ2-2|TRBV12-3/TRBV12-4|12
CASKGSTGELFF
>-|TRBJ1-1|TRBV12-3/TRBV12-4|14
CASSQHEGKAEAFF
>TRBD1|TRBJ1-1|TRBV15|14
CATSTDREGAEAFF
>-|TRBJ2-5|TRBV28|12
CASSSSAETQYF
>-|TRBJ2-7|TRBV7-2|12
CASSLGDHEQYF
>-|TRBJ2-1|TRBV15|13
CATSQGINNEQFF
>-|TRBJ1-5|TRBV12-3/TRBV12-4|15
CASSLSGKGNQPQHF
>-|TRBJ2-7|TRBV12-3/TRBV12-4|14
CASSFWGSSYEQYF
>TRBD1|TRBJ2-7|TRBV7-9|13
CASSPRDREEQYF
>-|TRBJ1-5|TRBV6-2/TRBV6-3|14
CASSIAGSNQPQHF
>TRBD2|TRBJ2-3|TRBV7-8|15
CALAGGRGPSYTQYF